These 17 T cell receptor beta chains were all obtained from the same sample, sequenced in a study of glioma-infiltrating T cells after dendritic cell vaccination. Some clones are missing from TCRdb's copy, which holds only in-frame ones; the method was immunoSEQ multiplex PCR. The sample holds over 80,000 clones, around 90% seen once. Sequences were derived from blood, sampled before dendritic cell vaccination. These receptors originate from a human donor with glioblastoma.

CDR3: CASSIESRQGSTGELFF. Written as DNA, the CDR3 is TGTGCCAGTAGTATAGAGAGCAGACAGGGGTCTACCGGGGAGCTGTTTTTT. The chain employs TRBV19 and TRBJ2-2; the match to TRBD1 covers 8 bases. Losses at the gene ends were 0 bases for V and 5 bases for J; bases not matched to a gene: 8. Germline CDR1 LNHDA, CDR2 SQIVND (reference sequence). This CDR3 comprises 17 residues. Supplemented by reference TRBV19 and TRBJ2-2, the full variable domain reads DGGITQSPKYLFRKEGQNVTLSCEQNLNHDAMYWYRQDPGQGLRLIYYSQIVNDFQKGDIAEGYSVSREKKESFPLTVTSAQKNPTAFYLCASSIESRQGSTGELFFGEGSRLTVL.

This CDR3 is CASSDGGAEAFF. The CDR3 DNA reads as TGCGCCAGCAGTGACGGGGGAGCTGAAGCTTTCTTT. The chain uses TRBV10-1 and TRBJ1-1; maybe TRBD1 (5 bases). CDR3 length: 12 residues. Trimming pared 3 bases from V and 6 bases from J, leaving 8 bases between. Germline V gives CDR1 WNHNN, CDR2 SYGVQD (reference sequence).

The genes are TRBV6-5 and TRBJ2-1; TRBD2 agrees at 7 bases. Germline CDR1 MNHEY, CDR2 SVGAGI. After removal of 3 bases from V and 3 bases from J, the junction contained 5 bases not matched to a gene. The CDR3 has 15 residues. CDR3 DNA: TGTGCCAGCAGTTATTGGGGCGGGGGCTACAATGAGCAGTTCTTC. Encoded protein: CASSYWGGGYNEQFF.

This chain links TRBV10-2 with TRBJ2-2; D call uncertain. The CDR3 has 11 residues. Germline CDR1 and CDR2: WSHSY and SAAADI. V lost 3 bases to trimming and J lost 8 bases, with 4 bases between them. The CDR3 DNA sequence: TGCGCCAGCAGTGAATTAGGGGAGCTGTTTTTT. It codes for CASSELGELFF.

The chain is built from TRBV7-3 and TRBJ2-3, with D maybe TRBD1 (6 bases). The CDR3 is made up of 14 amino acids. Trimming took 2 bases from V and 4 from J, leaving 10 bases between them. The germline V gene has CDR1 SGHTA and CDR2 FQGTGA. CDR3 coding DNA: TGTGCCAGCAGCTTAGGGGGCCCGGCAGATACGCAGTATTTT. Encoded protein: CASSLGGPADTQYF. Full variable domain (remainder filled in from reference TRBV7-3 and TRBJ2-3): GAGVSQTPSNKVTEKGKYVELRCDPISGHTALYWYRQSLGQGPEFLIYFQGTGAADDSGLPNDRFFAVRPEGSVSTLKIQRTERGDSAVYLCASSLGGPADTQYFGPGTRLTVL.

The chain combines TRBV5-6 with TRBJ1-2, with D possibly being TRBD1 (5 bases). Between the trimmed V and J ends, which lost 4 bases and 4 bases, there was a span of 11 bases. This CDR3 contains 13 residues. In germline, CDR1 is SGHDT, CDR2 YYEEEE. The CDR3 sequence is CASSIDSLYGYTF. CDR3 sequence (DNA): TGTGCCAGCAGCATCGACAGCCTCTATGGCTACACCTTC. The entire variable domain, with the rest obtained from reference TRBV5-6 and TRBJ1-2, is as follows: DAGVTQSPTHLIKTRGQQVTLRCSPKSGHDTVSWYQQALGQGPQFIFQYYEEEERQRGNFPDRFSGHQFPNYSSELNVNALLLGDSALYLCASSIDSLYGYTFGSGTRLTVV.

V is TRBV15 and J is TRBJ2-3, with no clear D. From germline, CDR1 is LNHNV and CDR2 YYDKDF (reference sequence). The CDR3 is 16 residues long. Trimming took off 1 base at V and 0 bases at J, with 11 bases between the two ends. In nucleotides, the CDR3 is TGTGCCACCAGCAGAGCGTCGCCCCAGAGCACAGATACGCAGTATTTT. Translating gives CATSRASPQSTDTQYF.

The chain couples TRBV7-9 to TRBJ2-3; a weak D match, TRBD2 (6 bases). Trimming took off 1 base at V and 0 bases at J, with 14 bases between the two ends. The V gene's germline CDR1 is SEHNR and CDR2 FQNEAQ (reference sequence). This CDR3 has 17 amino acids. This CDR3 is CASSLDDSGPSTDTQYF. Written as DNA, the CDR3 is TGTGCCAGCAGCTTAGATGATAGCGGCCCTAGCACAGATACGCAGTATTTT.

The CDR3 DNA reads as TGCGCCAGCAGCCTGGGGGGGGCCGGGGAGCTGTTTTTT. Its translation: CASSLGGAGELFF. The chain employs TRBV5-1 and TRBJ2-2; 7 positions agree with TRBD2. Germline trimming cut 4 bases from V and 6 bases from J; bases unmatched to any gene: 3. The CDR3 is 13 amino acids. Germline values: CDR1 SGHRS, CDR2 YFSETQ.

This chain links TRBV7-8 with TRBJ2-1; weak D call: TRBD2 (6 bases). From germline, CDR1 is SGHVS and CDR2 FQNEAQ. V was trimmed by 4 bases and J by 9 bases, leaving 10 bases between them. The CDR3 runs 12 residues. CDR3 sequence (DNA): TGTGCCAGCAGCTCTAGCGTGGGTGAGCAGTTCTTC. Amino acid sequence: CASSSSVGEQFF.

V usage is TRBV5-1 and J usage is TRBJ1-2; 7 bases align to TRBD1. This CDR3 region has 14 residues. Germline CDR1 reads SGHRS; CDR2 reads YFSETQ. Germline trimming cut 5 bases from V and 11 bases from J; bases unmatched to any gene: 15. The CDR3 region is CASSSGGDRSHYTF. Written as DNA, the CDR3 is TGCGCCAGCAGTTCTGGAGGGGACAGAAGCCATTACACCTTC.

This chain uses TRBV19 with TRBJ2-3; 7 bases are a match to TRBD2. The CDR3 is 14 amino acids. J was trimmed by 0 bases and V by 5 bases; bases with no gene match: 2. CDR1 LNHDA and CDR2 SQIVND come from the germline V gene (reference sequence). For the CDR3, the DNA is TGTGCCAGTAGTCTAGCGGAGAGCACAGATACGCAGTATTTT. The encoded protein is CASSLAESTDTQYF.

The gene calls are TRBV11-3 and TRBJ2-1; D perhaps matches TRBD2 (6 bases). Germline V gives CDR1 SGHNT, CDR2 YENEEA. There are 17 residues in the CDR3. The V end was cut by 3 bases, the J end by 1 base, with 16 bases between. This CDR3 reads CASSFVEGKVSYNEQFF. In DNA, the CDR3 is TGTGCCAGCAGCTTTGTGGAGGGAAAGGTTTCCTACAATGAGCAGTTCTTC.

The rearrangement links TRBV11-3 to TRBJ1-2, with D possibly being TRBD1 (5 bases). Per the germline V gene, CDR1 is SGHNT and CDR2 is YENEEA. V shed 3 bases and J shed 2 bases, with 7 bases lying between them. The CDR3 length is 13 residues. CDR3 coding DNA: TGTGCCAGCAGCTTGGGACTCAACTATGGCTACACCTTC. It encodes CASSLGLNYGYTF.

The chain links TRBV27 to TRBJ2-3, with TRBD2 matching 11 bases. This CDR3 has 15 amino acids. Germline V gives CDR1 MNHEY, CDR2 SMNVEV (reference sequence). V was clipped by 5 bases and J by 10 bases; unmatched bases: 11. The CDR3 protein is CASSLEDATSGAQYF. The DNA for the CDR3 is TGTGCCAGCAGTCTAGAAGACGCGACTAGCGGGGCGCAGTATTTT.

V is TRBV6-1 and J is TRBJ1-6; D perhaps matches TRBD1 (6 bases). The ends were cut back, 8 bases at V and 3 bases at J, with 14 bases in the middle. The CDR3 length is 15 residues. The germline gives CDR1 MNHNS, CDR2 SASEGT. The CDR3 loop is CASGQSRLYNSPLHF. The CDR3 DNA sequence: TGTGCCAGCGGACAGTCCCGTCTCTATAATTCACCCCTCCACTTT.

The chain couples TRBV7-8 to TRBJ2-7; TRBD2 agrees at 9 bases. V dropped 2 bases and J dropped 7; count of bases not matched to a gene: 6. The CDR3 covers 14 residues. CDR1 and CDR2 from the germline V gene are SGHVS and FQNEAQ. CDR3 bases: TGTGCCAGCAGCTTACCGGGACTAGCTGTTGAGCAGTACTTC. Amino acids: CASSLPGLAVEQYF. The full variable domain, its missing parts supplied by reference TRBV7-8 and TRBJ2-7, is GAGVSQSPRYKVAKRGQDVALRCDPISGHVSLFWYQQALGQGPEFLTYFQNEAQLDKSGLPSDRFFAERPEGSVSTLKIQRTQQEDSAVYLCASSLPGLAVEQYFGPGTRLTVT.